Given below is one T cell receptor beta chain in context. Antigen specificity is unknown. The data were obtained in a study of CD8+CD57+ T cells in acquired aplastic anemia. For the study at large: Sorted CD4+ and CD8+ cells gave a mean 3.2 ug DNA, range roughly 0.18 to 27.4 ug.

Sequenced patients had shown CD8+CD57+ cell expansion by flow cytometry. A severe acquired aplastic anemia diagnosis applied to all patients. At the time of blood sampling, patients had not yet received any therapy. Genomic DNA served as template for TCR beta VDJ and CDR3 profiling. Via MiXCR, TCRdb re-called the reads, giving one row per CDR3 protein. The sample has roughly 120,000 distinct CDR3 sequences, over 55% seen once. Study results and caveats: Patients had approximately 29 CD8+ CDR3 sequences in common with controls (the shared set).

This CDR3 comprises 15 residues. Trimming cost V 7 bases and J 4 bases; bases outside gene matches: 10. Germline assignment: CDR1 SNHLY and CDR2 FYNNEI. The chain couples TRBV2 to TRBJ2-3; 8 bases map to TRBD2. Sequencing was performed on sorted CD4+, CD8+, or CD8+CD57+ T cells (not recorded which) from PBMCs. This clonotype was sampled from a human donor with aplastic anemia. CDR3 region: CASTALAARPDTQYF. CDR3 bases: TGTGCCAGCACCGCACTAGCGGCAAGACCAGATACGCAGTATTTT.